This TCR beta chain emerged from a study of blood T cell repertoires in COVID-19. Clones were sequenced by immunoSEQ multiplex PCR, and TCRdb holds only the in-frame ones, with some missing. The sample holds about 210,000 clones, 70% to 90% seen once. This CDR3 comprises 13 residues. Germline CDR1 and CDR2: LNHDA and SQIVND (reference sequence). V dropped 5 bases and J dropped 4 bases, with 9 bases sitting between them. The sequence was collected from a woman between 40 and 55 years old with acute or convalescent COVID-19. Sequencing used peripheral blood. This chain connects TRBV19 to TRBJ2-1, with D possibly matching TRBD1 (6 bases). The CDR3, as DNA: TGTGCCAGTAGTGGGACACCGTACAATGAGCAGTTCTTC. Protein sequence: CASSGTPYNEQFF. The full variable domain, in which reference TRBV19 and TRBJ2-1 provide the parts outside the CDR3, is DGGITQSPKYLFRKEGQNVTLSCEQNLNHDAMYWYRQDPGQGLRLIYYSQIVNDFQKGDIAEGYSVSREKKESFPLTVTSAQKNPTAFYLCASSGTPYNEQFFGPGTRLTVL.